The 24 T cell receptor beta chains listed next were all sequenced from one sample in a study of blood T cell repertoires in COVID-19. The protocol was immunoSEQ multiplex PCR, while the TCRdb copy is restricted to in-frame clones and leaves out a portion. The data show around 100,000 clones, roughly 90% seen once. Sequencing used peripheral blood. These receptor sequences come from a man aged 45 to 65 with active COVID-19.

For the CDR3, the DNA is TGTGCCAGCAGTTATGGCAGGGAATCCTACGAGCAGTACTTC. Translating gives CASSYGRESYEQYF. The chain carries TRBV6-5 and TRBJ2-7; D is possibly TRBD1 (5 bases). Germline V gene sequence: CDR1 MNHEY, CDR2 SVGAGI. This CDR3 region has 14 residues. V was clipped by 3 bases and J by 1 base, with 10 bases between them.

The rearrangement links TRBV28 to TRBJ1-2; D remains unclear. The CDR3 is made up of 14 amino acids. Trimming cost V 10 bases and J 2 bases, with 17 bases left between them. Germline V gene data show CDR1 as MDHEN and CDR2 as SYDVKM. The CDR3 protein is CATHLPTENYGYTF. CDR3 DNA sequence: TGTGCCACCCACCTACCGACGGAGAACTATGGCTACACCTTC.

The CDR3 reads CASSQQQGWTEAFF. In DNA form, the CDR3 reads TGTGCCAGCAGCCAGCAACAGGGTTGGACTGAAGCTTTCTTT. The rearrangement uses TRBV3-1 (or the pseudogene TRBV3-2) and TRBJ1-1, with D perhaps matching TRBD1 (6 bases). CDR3 length: 14 amino acids. The V gene's germline CDR1 is LGHDT and CDR2 YNNKEL (reference sequence). Between the trimmed V and J ends, which lost 3 bases and 5 bases, there was a span of 13 bases.

The V and J genes are TRBV6-5 and TRBJ1-2; 10 positions agree with TRBD1. V was clipped by 4 bases and J by 8 bases; unmatched bases: 10. Germline CDR1 is MNHEY and CDR2 is SVGAGI. The CDR3 has 15 amino acids. The CDR3 loop is CASSFGGQGRRGYTF. In DNA form, the CDR3 reads TGTGCCAGCAGTTTCGGGGGACAGGGGAGGAGGGGCTACACCTTC.

The rearrangement links TRBV11-2 to TRBJ2-1; D perhaps matches TRBD1 (6 bases). V was pared by 4 bases and J by 6 bases, with 19 bases between. CDR1 is SGHAT, CDR2 FQNNGV, per germline. The CDR3 covers 16 residues. The CDR3 here is CASSSHTAGAGNEQFF. CDR3 nucleotide sequence: TGTGCCAGCAGCTCCCATACCGCAGGGGCCGGCAATGAGCAGTTCTTC.

J is TRBJ2-7 and V is TRBV4-1; 8 bases map to TRBD1. V trimming: 1 base; J trimming: 2 bases; junction bases outside the gene matches: 4. Germline V gene sequence: CDR1 MGHRA, CDR2 YSYEKL. The CDR3 is 15 amino acids. The CDR3 reads CASSQATGETYEQYF. The CDR3 DNA reads as TGCGCCAGCAGCCAAGCGACAGGGGAAACCTACGAGCAGTACTTC.

The chain uses TRBV5-8 and TRBJ1-6, with TRBD1 identical over 11 bases. Per germline, CDR1 SGHTS and CDR2 YDEGEE. V lost 4 bases and J lost 12; bases outside the gene matches: 6. The CDR3 covers 14 residues. DNA of the CDR3: TGTGCCAGCAGCCTGGGACAGGGGGGAGTACCCCTCCACTTT. Protein sequence: CASSLGQGGVPLHF. The variable domain in full, with the rest retrieved from reference TRBV5-8 and TRBJ1-6, is EAGVTQSPTHLIKTRGQQATLRCSPISGHTSVYWYQQALGLGLQFLLWYDEGEERNRGNFPPRFSGRQFPNYSSELNVNALELEDSALYLCASSLGQGGVPLHFGNGTRLTVT.

This rearrangement joins TRBV18 to TRBJ2-4; a weak D match, TRBD2 (5 bases). The CDR3 spans 16 residues. The V and J ends lost 0 bases and 0 bases respectively, with 9 bases between them. Germline V gives CDR1 KGHSH, CDR2 LQKENI. CDR3 loop: CASSPPNGVAKNIQYF. CDR3 in DNA: TGTGCCAGCTCACCACCTAACGGGGTAGCCAAAAACATTCAGTACTTC. Filled out from reference TRBV18 and TRBJ2-4, the complete variable domain reads NAGVMQNPRHLVRRRGQEARLRCSPMKGHSHVYWYRQLPEEGLKFMVYLQKENIIDESGMPKERFSAEFPKEGPSILRIQQVVRGDSAAYFCASSPPNGVAKNIQYFGAGTRLSVL.

The gene calls are TRBV7-2 and TRBJ1-5, with D perhaps matching TRBD1 (6 bases). From germline, CDR1 is SGHTA and CDR2 FQGNSA. Between the trimmed V and J ends, which lost 1 base and 7 bases, there was a span of 8 bases. This CDR3 spans 13 amino acids. In nucleotides, the CDR3 is TGTGCCAGCAGCTTAGGGGGGCCCCAGCCCCAGCATTTT. Residues: CASSLGGPQPQHF.

Here the CDR3 DNA reads TGCGCCAGCAGCCAACGTACCCATAGCGGGAGGGATGGGAATGAGCAGTTCTTC. Translating gives CASSQRTHSGRDGNEQFF. The J gene is TRBJ2-1, the V gene TRBV4-1; the match to TRBD2 covers 11 bases. Germline V gene lookup returns CDR1 MGHRA and CDR2 YSYEKL. This CDR3 is built from 18 residues. The ends lost 2 bases at V and 7 bases at J; junction bases unmatched: 13.

The chain's CDR3 is CASSPRLVGNEQFF. In nucleotides, the CDR3 is TGTGCCAGCAGCCCACGACTAGTAGGCAATGAGCAGTTCTTC. This chain connects TRBV9 to TRBJ2-1, with D maybe TRBD2 (6 bases). The V gene lost 4 bases and the J gene lost 6 bases, with 14 bases spanning the gap. Germline assignment: CDR1 SGDLS and CDR2 YYNGEE. CDR3 length: 14 amino acids.

This chain links TRBV5-1 with TRBJ2-7, with D possibly TRBD1 on 7 matching bases. Germline values: CDR1 SGHRS, CDR2 YFSETQ. V dropped 0 bases and J dropped 7 bases, with 14 bases sitting between them. The CDR3 length is 14 residues. As DNA, the CDR3 is TGCGCCAGCAGCTTGGATCCAGGGGGGAGTGAGCAGTACTTC. This codes for CASSLDPGGSEQYF.

V and J are TRBV5-1 and TRBJ1-1; possibly TRBD1 for D (6 bases). This CDR3 is built from 15 residues. The V end was cut by 2 bases, the J end by 9 bases, with 20 bases between. Germline CDR1 is SGHRS and CDR2 is YFSETQ. As DNA, the CDR3 is TGCGCCAGCAGCTTAGCGGTATCGGACAGAGCCAAAGCTTTCTTT. It translates to CASSLAVSDRAKAFF.

The chain joins TRBV5-6 to TRBJ2-1; 14 nucleotides line up with TRBD2. V shed 3 bases and J 5 bases; nucleotides not matched to a gene: 1. Germline CDR1 and CDR2: SGHDT and YYEEEE. This CDR3 comprises 15 residues. The DNA of the CDR3 is TGTGCCAGCAGCTCGGGACTAGCGGGAGACAATGAGCAGTTCTTC. Protein: CASSSGLAGDNEQFF.

V usage is TRBV12-5 and J usage is TRBJ2-5; no reliable D call. Germline assignment: CDR1 LGHNT and CDR2 FRNRAP. The V and J ends lost 6 bases and 1 base respectively, with 6 bases between them. This CDR3 spans 12 amino acids. CDR3 loop: CASGRFQETQYF. The CDR3 region has the DNA TGTGCTAGTGGCCGGTTCCAAGAGACCCAGTACTTC.

About this clone: In the same sample, other DNA sequences code for this CDR3. V usage is TRBV19 and J usage is TRBJ1-5; 7 positions agree with TRBD1. Germline V gene sequence: CDR1 LNHDA, CDR2 SQIVND (reference sequence). The CDR3 consists of 13 residues. The V and J ends lost 9 bases and 4 bases, in that order; junction bases with no gene match: 6. CDR3 in amino acids: CASRDRVNQPQHF. DNA for the CDR3: TGTGCCAGCCGGGACAGAGTTAATCAGCCCCAGCATTTT.

The chain has TRBV2 and TRBJ1-6; D call uncertain. CDR3 length: 15 amino acids. V lost 6 bases to trimming and J lost 5 bases, with 14 bases between them. Germline values: CDR1 SNHLY, CDR2 FYNNEI. The CDR3 bases are TGTGCCAGCAGGAGCGCCCAAGATCATAATTCACCCCTCCACTTT. Amino acids: CASRSAQDHNSPLHF.

This chain connects TRBV4-1 to TRBJ1-2; TRBD1 matches 7 bases. V shed 1 base, J shed 0 bases, and the junction held 2 bases outside the gene matches. In germline, CDR1 is MGHRA, CDR2 YSYEKL. CDR3 size: 15 residues. The chain's CDR3 is CASSQAGQTNYGYTF. CDR3 coding DNA: TGCGCCAGCAGCCAAGCGGGACAGACTAACTATGGCTACACCTTC.

J is TRBJ2-2 and V is TRBV19; 9 bases are shared with TRBD2. The trim removed 6 bases at V and 2 bases at J, leaving 4 bases unmatched. The CDR3 is 15 residues long. CDR1 is LNHDA and CDR2 is SQIVND in the germline V gene (reference sequence). Here the CDR3 DNA reads TGTGCCAGTAGGCGGACTAGCGTAAACACCGGGGAGCTGTTTTTT. It translates to CASRRTSVNTGELFF.

The chain joins TRBV28 to TRBJ2-2; D remains unclear. Per germline, CDR1 MDHEN and CDR2 SYDVKM. Trimming took 2 bases from V and 6 from J, leaving 13 bases between them. The CDR3 has 15 amino acids. CDR3 in amino acids: CASSLVSQLAGELFF. CDR3 sequence (DNA): TGTGCCAGCAGTTTAGTCTCCCAATTAGCCGGGGAGCTGTTTTTT.

V gene TRBV9 combines with J gene TRBJ1-6; the D is unclear. CDR1 SGDLS and CDR2 YYNGEE come from the germline V gene. This CDR3 is built from 13 residues. V dropped 3 bases and J dropped 14 bases, with 15 bases sitting between them. The CDR3: CASSATDGLALHF. Here the CDR3 DNA reads TGTGCCAGCAGCGCAACGGACGGACTCGCCCTCCACTTT.

This chain joins TRBV11-3 and TRBJ2-1; D unclear. The CDR3 consists of 16 residues. Trimming cost V 2 bases and J 5 bases, with 16 bases left between them. The germline V gene encodes CDR1 SGHNT and CDR2 YENEEA. This CDR3 reads CASSLNPRSADNEQFF. The DNA for the CDR3 is TGTGCCAGCAGCTTAAACCCTAGGAGCGCCGACAATGAGCAGTTCTTC.

The chain has TRBV6-5 and TRBJ1-2, with D maybe TRBD1 (6 bases). V was trimmed by 1 base and J by 3 bases, leaving 12 bases between them. The CDR3 spans 15 residues. The germline gives CDR1 MNHEY, CDR2 SVGAGI. CDR3 coding DNA: TGTGCCAGCAGTTACTTACAGGGTGGAGACTATGGCTACACCTTC. Translating gives CASSYLQGGDYGYTF.

This chain uses TRBV18 with TRBJ1-4; 7 positions agree with TRBD1. The CDR3 runs to 15 residues. Germline V CDR1 and CDR2: KGHSH, LQKENI. J lost 0 bases, V lost 3 bases, and 1 base had no gene match. The CDR3 spells CASSPQGATNEKLFF. The CDR3 bases are TGTGCCAGCTCACCCCAGGGGGCAACTAATGAAAAACTGTTTTTT.